What follows are 8 T cell receptor beta chains derived from one specimen sequenced in a study of OX40 agonist ivuxolimab in advanced cancers. Repertoires were generated with immunoSEQ multiplex PCR, while TCRdb's copy carries only in-frame clones and drops some. This sample has approximately 82,000 clones; approximately 90% occur once, and the top ten carry less than 2%. Sequences were derived from CD4+ or CD8+ T cells sorted from blood, sampled in a trial of the OX40 agonist ivuxolimab. These receptors were collected from an adult with an advanced solid tumor such as melanoma, head and neck, liver or kidney cancer.

The chain links TRBV19 to TRBJ2-1, with 14 positions matching TRBD2. The CDR3 extends over 14 amino acids. V lost 9 bases to trimming and J lost 10 bases; unmatched junction nucleotides: 8. CDR1 is LNHDA, CDR2 SQIVND, per germline (reference sequence). In DNA, the CDR3 is TGTGCCAGCAAGGGACTAGCGGGAGTCGGGGAGCAGTTCTTC. Residues: CASKGLAGVGEQFF.

The chain has TRBV30 and TRBJ2-3, with 7 bases identical to TRBD2. Germline V gives CDR1 GTSNPN, CDR2 SVGIG (reference sequence). V shed 0 bases, J shed 0 bases, and the junction held 6 bases outside the gene matches. The CDR3 loop spans 16 amino acids. CDR3 coding DNA: TGTGCCTGGAGTGTACGAAATAGCGGGAGCACAGATACGCAGTATTTT. Its translation: CAWSVRNSGSTDTQYF.

The CDR3 here is CARGKKATNEKLFF. The CDR3 bases are TGTGCCAGGGGAAAGAAAGCAACTAATGAAAAACTGTTTTTT. The rearrangement uses TRBV19 and TRBJ1-4; the D is unclear. This CDR3 spans 14 amino acids. CDR1 LNHDA and CDR2 SQIVND come from the germline V gene (reference sequence). Trimming took off 9 bases at V and 0 bases at J, with 11 bases between the two ends. Using reference TRBV19 and TRBJ1-4 for the parts outside the CDR3, the full variable domain is DGGITQSPKYLFRKEGQNVTLSCEQNLNHDAMYWYRQDPGQGLRLIYYSQIVNDFQKGDIAEGYSVSREKKESFPLTVTSAQKNPTAFYLCARGKKATNEKLFFGSGTQLSVL.

The V and J genes are TRBV2 and TRBJ2-7, with D possibly TRBD2 on 5 matching bases. This CDR3 is built from 13 residues. The germline gives CDR1 SNHLY, CDR2 FYNNEI. V lost 6 bases, J lost 1 base, and 10 bases lay in between. The CDR3 protein is CASRESGSYEQYF. The CDR3 DNA reads as TGTGCCAGCAGGGAAAGCGGATCCTACGAGCAGTACTTC.

The V and J genes are TRBV6-1 and TRBJ2-7; 10 bases agree with TRBD2. The CDR3 spans 14 residues. With 5 bases clipped from V and 3 bases from J, the junction kept 4 bases outside the gene matches. The V gene's germline CDR1 is MNHNS and CDR2 SASEGT. The CDR3 DNA is TGTGCCAGCAGTCCTAGCGGGAGTCTCTACGAGCAGTACTTC. The encoded protein is CASSPSGSLYEQYF.

J is TRBJ2-1 and V is TRBV28, with D tentatively TRBD1 (5 bases). The V gene lost 5 bases and the J gene lost 10 bases, with 12 bases spanning the gap. Germline CDR1 and CDR2: MDHEN and SYDVKM. The CDR3 consists of 12 residues. The CDR3: CASSITHREQFF. CDR3 nucleotides: TGTGCCAGCAGTATAACCCACAGGGAGCAGTTCTTC.

This chain connects TRBV19 to TRBJ2-1; D may match TRBD1 or TRBD2 (5 bases each). The CDR3 is 14 residues long. V was cut by 3 bases and J by 4 bases, with 10 bases left in between. Germline CDR1 and CDR2: LNHDA and SQIVND (reference sequence). The CDR3 DNA sequence: TGTGCCAGTAGTATTGAGCGGACATACAATGAGCAGTTCTTC. It encodes CASSIERTYNEQFF.

The rearrangement joins TRBV19 to TRBJ2-5; no definite D call. Germline CDR1 LNHDA, CDR2 SQIVND (reference sequence). This CDR3 comprises 14 residues. V lost 5 bases and J lost 1, with 11 bases in between. The chain's CDR3 is CASSPQVGQETQYF. The CDR3 nucleotides read TGTGCCAGTAGTCCCCAGGTGGGCCAAGAGACCCAGTACTTC.